This TCR beta chain was sequenced in a study of blood T cell repertoires in COVID-19. CDR3 size: 15 residues. The V and J ends lost 5 bases and 5 bases, in that order; junction bases with no gene match: 9. CDR1 LNHDA and CDR2 SQIVND come from the germline V gene (reference sequence). Profiling relied on immunoSEQ multiplex PCR, and the TCRdb table lists in-frame clones only, not all of them. The data show a few hundred thousand clones, around 87% seen once. This sequence was found in a woman in her forties or fifties who had recovered from COVID-19. Sample: peripheral blood. This chain joins TRBV19 and TRBJ2-1; 7 positions match TRBD2. CDR3 in DNA: TGTGCCAGTAGTTACCGGGACTATGGTAACAATGAGCAGTTCTTC. Amino acid sequence: CASSYRDYGNNEQFF.